The 32 T cell receptor beta chains in this list originate from one sample, sequenced in a study of T cell repertoires in cytomegalovirus infection. TCRdb reanalysed the reads using MiXCR and keeps one entry per CDR3 protein. The sample yields roughly 100,000 distinct CDR3 sequences, 16% seen once. The sequencing sample was made of PBMCs. These receptors came from a human donor in good health (CMV status not recorded). Some clones in this sample may be carry-over from other donors' samples.

The V gene is TRBV7-3, the J gene TRBJ2-5; 9 bases align to TRBD2. The germline V gene encodes CDR1 SGHTA and CDR2 FQGTGA. The CDR3 totals 13 residues. J lost 5 bases, V lost 5 bases, and 3 bases had no gene match. CDR3 bases: TGTGCCAGCAGCCCTAGCGGGGCTGAGACCCAGTACTTC. Translation gives CASSPSGAETQYF.

This clonotype was recorded at least ten times. This chain joins TRBV7-2 and TRBJ2-3; 9 bases align to TRBD2. V trimming: 2 bases; J trimming: 6 bases; junction bases outside the gene matches: 6. The CDR3 length is 15 residues. Germline V gives CDR1 SGHTA, CDR2 FQGNSA. For the CDR3, the DNA is TGTGCCAGCAGCTTATGGCGCGGGGGGGCCGATACGCAGTATTTT. Its protein product is CASSLWRGGADTQYF.

At least ten counts were recorded for this clonotype. The V gene is TRBV19, the J gene TRBJ2-6; 9 nucleotides align to TRBD1. The junction had 12 bases not matched to a gene; V was cut back by 5 bases and J by 4 bases. Germline V gives CDR1 LNHDA, CDR2 SQIVND (reference sequence). CDR3 length equals 18 residues. In nucleotides, the CDR3 is TGTGCCAGTAGTCAACAGGGGGCATATTCTGTCGGGGCCAACGTCCTGACTTTC. Translating gives CASSQQGAYSVGANVLTF.

This clonotype came up many times. This rearrangement joins TRBV7-2 to TRBJ1-1; D unresolved. V was pared by 6 bases and J by 5 bases, with 7 bases between. The germline CDR1 and CDR2 sequences are SGHTA and FQGNSA. This CDR3 contains 11 residues. Written as DNA, the CDR3 is TGTGCCAGCAGACTCGGGACTGAAGCTTTCTTT. It translates to CASRLGTEAFF.

This sequence joins TRBV7-6 and TRBJ2-7, with 7 positions matching TRBD1. With 6 bases clipped from V and 6 bases from J, the junction kept 8 bases outside the gene matches. The CDR3 covers 13 residues. Germline-derived CDR1 and CDR2 are SGHVS and FNYEAQ. The CDR3 protein is CASRSTGETEQYF. The DNA of the CDR3 is TGTGCCAGCAGGAGTACAGGGGAGACCGAGCAGTACTTC.

This clonotype was detected many times. The chain couples TRBV7-2 to TRBJ1-5; 7 bases map to TRBD1. V shed 5 bases and J 3 bases; nucleotides not matched to a gene: 10. The germline V gene has CDR1 SGHTA and CDR2 FQGNSA. The CDR3 has 16 residues. CDR3 DNA sequence: TGTGCCAGCAGCGTAAGACAGGGTGGGGACAATCAGCCCCAGCATTTT. Amino acids: CASSVRQGGDNQPQHF.

This clonotype was recorded at least ten times. The V call is TRBV12-3 or TRBV12-4, the J call TRBJ2-6; no firm D call. Trimming left V 4 bases short and J 1 base short, with 11 bases between. The length of the CDR3 is 16 residues. The CDR3 spells CASSSSGESGANVLTF. In DNA, the CDR3 is TGTGCCAGCAGTTCCTCTGGCGAGTCTGGGGCCAACGTCCTGACTTTC.

This clonotype was observed at least ten times. The chain recombines TRBV2 with TRBJ1-5; D gene unclear. Germline V gives CDR1 SNHLY, CDR2 FYNNEI. This CDR3 contains 13 residues. V lost 8 bases and J 6 bases, leaving 14 bases between the germline ends. This chain's CDR3 is CASSTGNGQPQHF. CDR3 sequence (DNA): TGTGCCAGCTCTACGGGGAACGGTCAGCCCCAGCATTTT. Complete variable domain (other parts from reference TRBV2 and TRBJ1-5): EPEVTQTPSHQVTQMGQEVILRCVPISNHLYFYWYRQILGQKVEFLVSFYNNEISEKSEIFDDQFSVERPDGSNFTLKIRSTKLEDSAMYFCASSTGNGQPQHFGDGTRLSIL.

CDR3 protein: CASSERTPLHF. The CDR3 region has the DNA TGTGCCAGCAGTGAAAGGACGCCCCTCCACTTT. This chain uses TRBV2 with TRBJ1-6, with no clear D. Germline V lookup: CDR1 SNHLY, CDR2 FYNNEI. Trimming shortened V by 2 bases and J by 13 bases, and 6 bases separated the two germline ends. The CDR3 sequence is 11 residues long.

This clonotype showed up just a few times. Here the CDR3 reads CASSPMTGNNEQFF. In DNA, the CDR3 is TGTGCCAGCAGCCCAATGACAGGTAACAATGAGCAGTTCTTC. The J gene is TRBJ2-1, the V gene TRBV7-3; D is perhaps TRBD1 (6 bases). The V end lost 5 bases, the J end lost 5 bases, and 13 bases lay between the germline ends. Looked up from germline, CDR1 is SGHTA and CDR2 is FQGTGA. There are 14 residues in the CDR3.

This clonotype was seen ten or more times. The chain has TRBV7-3 and TRBJ2-3; D unclear. V lost 0 bases to trimming and J lost 8 bases, with 9 bases between them. This CDR3 has 13 residues. Germline CDR1 and CDR2: SGHTA and FQGTGA. In DNA form, the CDR3 reads TGTGCCAGCAGCTTAACGGAGTCACTTACGCAGTATTTT. As protein: CASSLTESLTQYF.

This sequence joins TRBV14 and TRBJ1-1; tentative D call: TRBD1 (6 bases). This CDR3 contains 15 residues. Germline CDR1 is SGHDN and CDR2 is FVKESK. Trimming removed 0 bases at V and 7 bases at J, with 15 bases between. The CDR3 DNA follows: TGTGCCAGCAGCCAAGACCCGGGGGCAGTCGGTGAAGCTTTCTTT. It codes for CASSQDPGAVGEAFF.

This clonotype showed up just a few times. The V and J genes are TRBV12-3 or TRBV12-4 and TRBJ2-1; TRBD2 matches 11 bases. Germline trimming cut 3 bases from V and 9 bases from J; bases unmatched to any gene: 7. This CDR3 is 15 amino acids long. CDR3: CASSLGTSGRGEQFF. The CDR3 DNA is TGTGCCAGCAGTTTGGGGACTAGCGGCAGGGGTGAGCAGTTCTTC.

This clonotype was recorded many times. The chain combines TRBV7-2 with TRBJ1-3; D gene uncertain. The V end was cut by 5 bases, the J end by 0 bases, with 8 bases between. The CDR3 is 14 amino acids. From germline, CDR1 is SGHTA and CDR2 FQGNSA. CDR3 DNA: TGTGCCAGCAGCCCCCCGGGCTCTGGAAACACCATATATTTT. This sequence encodes CASSPPGSGNTIYF.

The chain uses TRBV30 and TRBJ2-3; D call uncertain. The CDR3 consists of 14 residues. V lost 0 bases and J 1 base, leaving 8 bases between the germline ends. Germline loops: CDR1 GTSNPN, CDR2 SVGIG (reference sequence). DNA for the CDR3: TGTGCCTGGAGTGTATACGTCGGCACAGATACGCAGTATTTT. Protein sequence: CAWSVYVGTDTQYF.

This rearrangement joins TRBV29-1 to TRBJ2-7; D may be TRBD2 (5 bases). The CDR3 consists of 13 residues. V was cut by 4 bases and J by 0 bases, with 10 bases left in between. Germline CDR1 and CDR2: SQVTM and ANQGSEA. CDR3 in amino acids: CSVVAGPSYEQYF. In DNA form, the CDR3 reads TGCAGCGTTGTCGCGGGCCCCTCCTACGAGCAGTACTTC.

This clonotype was picked up a small number of times. The gene calls are TRBV5-6 and TRBJ1-5; maybe TRBD1 (5 bases). This CDR3 contains 14 residues. Germline V CDR1 and CDR2: SGHDT, YYEEEE. V was pared by 4 bases and J by 7 bases, with 15 bases between. CDR3 amino acids: CASSGSTAEQPQHF. Written as DNA, the CDR3 is TGTGCCAGCAGCGGTTCGACAGCCGAACAGCCCCAGCATTTT.

The DNA for the CDR3 is TGTGCCAGCTCAGTGACTGAGAACACTGAAGCTTTCTTT. Amino acids: CASSVTENTEAFF. This chain uses TRBV18 with TRBJ1-1; D is unclear. This CDR3 has 13 residues. The germline CDR1 and CDR2 sequences are KGHSH and LQKENI. The V gene lost 5 bases and the J gene lost 1 base, with 8 bases spanning the gap. Full variable domain (remainder filled in from reference TRBV18 and TRBJ1-1): NAGVMQNPRHLVRRRGQEARLRCSPMKGHSHVYWYRQLPEEGLKFMVYLQKENIIDESGMPKERFSAEFPKEGPSILRIQQVVRGDSAAYFCASSVTENTEAFFGQGTRLTVV.

The chain joins TRBV6-4 to TRBJ2-5, with TRBD2 identical over 9 bases. In germline, CDR1 is MRHNA, CDR2 SNTAGT. V was pared by 8 bases and J by 4 bases, with 5 bases of the junction left unmatched. This CDR3 is 13 amino acids long. CDR3 residues: CASRGGAGETQYF. DNA of the CDR3: TGTGCCAGCCGCGGGGGGGCCGGAGAGACCCAGTACTTC.

This clonotype was recorded a few times. The CDR3 sequence is CASSTPGQILGEAFF. CDR3 sequence (DNA): TGCGCCAGCAGCACTCCGGGACAGATCTTAGGTGAAGCTTTCTTT. The rearrangement uses TRBV4-1 and TRBJ1-1, with TRBD1 matching over 7 bases. V gave up 5 bases and J gave up 7 bases; unmatched junction bases: 13. CDR1 and CDR2 (germline): MGHRA, YSYEKL. The CDR3 is 15 amino acids.

As to this clonotype: Its ends do not fully match the called genes, so a read error is possible. This rearrangement joins TRBV25-1 to TRBJ1-5; D remains unclear. The CDR3 has 13 amino acids. Germline assignment: CDR1 MGHDK and CDR2 SYGVNS. CDR3 DNA sequence: TGTGCCACCAGTGGGTCCGGATTTCAGCCCCAGCATTTT. Translated, it gives CATSGSGFQPQHF.

On this clonotype itself: This may stem from a read error, because a much larger clone lies one nucleotide away. The chain has TRBV7-2 and TRBJ1-3; D may be TRBD1 (5 bases). From germline, CDR1 is SGHTA and CDR2 FQGNSA. The CDR3 has 13 residues. The CDR3 sequence is CASSWDSGYTIYF. The CDR3 DNA is TGTGCCAGCAGCTGGGACTCTGGATACACCATATATTTT.

This clonotype was counted many times. In nucleotides, the CDR3 is TGCAGTGCTAGAGAGGACCCTTACAATGAGCAGTTCTTC. Encoded protein: CSAREDPYNEQFF. This chain connects TRBV20-1 to TRBJ2-1, with D uncertain. Trimming cost V 0 bases and J 4 bases, with 7 bases left between them. The CDR3 is 13 residues long. CDR1 and CDR2 (germline): DFQATT, SNEGSKA (reference sequence).

This clonotype was seen ten or more times. J is TRBJ2-7 and V is TRBV28, with D perhaps matching TRBD2 (6 bases). Germline loops: CDR1 MDHEN, CDR2 SYDVKM. The CDR3 length is 15 residues. V lost 6 bases and J 2 bases, leaving 17 bases between the germline ends. CDR3 protein: CASRERGGLAYEQYF. CDR3 sequence (DNA): TGTGCCAGCAGGGAAAGGGGAGGACTGGCCTACGAGCAGTACTTC.

The chain employs TRBV2 and TRBJ1-2, with D perhaps matching TRBD1 (5 bases). Germline loops: CDR1 SNHLY, CDR2 FYNNEI. The V end lost 7 bases, the J end lost 3 bases, and 12 bases lay between the germline ends. The CDR3 consists of 13 residues. The CDR3 protein is CASTRDAYYGYTF. The CDR3 DNA follows: TGTGCCAGCACCCGGGACGCCTACTATGGCTACACCTTC.

This clonotype was picked up many times. The V gene is TRBV5-4, the J gene TRBJ2-1, with 7 bases aligning to TRBD2. The germline V gene encodes CDR1 SGHNT and CDR2 YYREEE (reference sequence). The CDR3 is 18 amino acids. V was clipped by 3 bases and J by 5 bases; unmatched bases: 17. CDR3 residues: CASSSGLRSGAGNNEQFF. The CDR3 DNA reads as TGTGCCAGCAGCTCCGGACTTCGGAGCGGGGCGGGGAACAATGAGCAGTTCTTC.

The gene calls are TRBV2 and TRBJ1-3, with 7 bases aligning to TRBD1. Germline V gene sequence: CDR1 SNHLY, CDR2 FYNNEI. The CDR3 runs 17 residues. Trimming cost V 10 bases and J 0 bases; bases outside gene matches: 15. The CDR3 coding sequence is TGTGCCACCATACCGACAGGGCTCTCTCTCTCTGGAAACACCATATATTTT. It codes for CATIPTGLSLSGNTIYF.

V usage is TRBV19 and J usage is TRBJ2-7, with a weak D call TRBD1 (6 bases). The CDR3 consists of 15 residues. From germline, CDR1 is LNHDA and CDR2 SQIVND (reference sequence). Trimming took 1 base from V and 6 from J, leaving 16 bases between them. The CDR3 spells CASSIGVGQGSEQYF. DNA of the CDR3: TGTGCCAGTAGTATAGGGGTCGGGCAGGGGTCCGAGCAGTACTTC. The full variable domain, rest sourced from reference TRBV19 and TRBJ2-7, is DGGITQSPKYLFRKEGQNVTLSCEQNLNHDAMYWYRQDPGQGLRLIYYSQIVNDFQKGDIAEGYSVSREKKESFPLTVTSAQKNPTAFYLCASSIGVGQGSEQYFGPGTRLTVT.

The rearrangement uses TRBV5-6 and TRBJ1-2, with 8 bases matching TRBD1. The junction had 7 bases not matched to a gene; V was cut back by 6 bases and J by 0 bases. This CDR3 has 15 residues. The V gene's germline CDR1 is SGHDT and CDR2 YYEEEE. The CDR3 DNA reads TGTGCCAGCAACACAGGGGGGAGGACTAACTATGGCTACACCTTC. It yields the protein CASNTGGRTNYGYTF.

This clonotype was seen ten or more times. This sequence joins TRBV6-2 or TRBV6-3 and TRBJ2-7, with 8 bases identical to TRBD2. The length of the CDR3 is 14 residues. The germline CDR1 and CDR2 sequences are MNHEY and SVGEGT. The J segment lost 2 bases and the V segment lost 6 bases, leaving 6 bases of the junction unmatched. The CDR3 DNA is TGTGCCAGCAGATCTTCGGGGGGGACCTACGAGCAGTACTTC. Amino acid sequence: CASRSSGGTYEQYF.

This clonotype was counted ten times or more. The chain has TRBV19 and TRBJ1-1; D ambiguous. The length of the CDR3 is 15 residues. In germline, CDR1 is LNHDA, CDR2 SQIVND (reference sequence). V was clipped by 3 bases and J by 3 bases, with 14 bases between them. The CDR3 DNA follows: TGTGCCAGTAGTATTCTGGGGTATCGGGACACTGAAGCTTTCTTT. Translation: CASSILGYRDTEAFF. The whole variable domain, remainder taken from reference TRBV19 and TRBJ1-1, is DGGITQSPKYLFRKEGQNVTLSCEQNLNHDAMYWYRQDPGQGLRLIYYSQIVNDFQKGDIAEGYSVSREKKESFPLTVTSAQKNPTAFYLCASSILGYRDTEAFFGQGTRLTVV.

This clonotype was counted between two and nine times. V usage is TRBV12-5 and J usage is TRBJ2-7, with D perhaps given as TRBD1 or TRBD2 (6 bases each). Between the trimmed V and J ends, which lost 0 bases and 5 bases, there was a span of 11 bases. This CDR3 comprises 14 residues. The V gene's germline CDR1 is LGHNT and CDR2 FRNRAP. CDR3 amino acids: CASGLVGGDNEQYF. The CDR3 DNA is TGTGCTAGTGGTTTGGTCGGAGGGGACAACGAGCAGTACTTC.